The 31 T cell receptor beta chains listed next were all sequenced from one sample in a study of Ad26.COV2.S vaccination and SARS-CoV-2 variants. Regarding treatment: some 19 received Ad26.COV2.S at low or high dose, single or two shots; 5 received placebo; per-sample allocation not given. Collection of the samples took place on day 63 after the first injection of vaccine or placebo. Method: immunoSEQ multiplex PCR; TCRdb's copy keeps in-frame clones and lacks some. The table shows roughly 410,000 clones, with about four fifths occurring only once. This specimen consisted of peripheral blood, obtained in a trial of Ad26.COV2.S vaccine versus placebo. The receptors were sampled from a person between 18 and 59 years old who received the Ad26.COV2.S COVID-19 vaccine or a placebo.

This clone was seen more than once but under ten times. The CDR3 DNA reads TGCAGTGCTCTTGGAAATACGCAGTATTTT. As protein: CSALGNTQYF. The chain is built from TRBV20-1 and TRBJ2-3; D unresolved. This CDR3 has 10 amino acids. CDR1 DFQATT and CDR2 SNEGSKA come from the germline V gene (reference sequence). Trimming stripped 5 bases from V and 7 bases from J, with 7 bases between.

V usage is TRBV5-1 and J usage is TRBJ2-5, with D possibly being TRBD1 (5 bases). The V and J ends lost 4 bases and 1 base respectively, with 14 bases between them. CDR3 size: 15 residues. Looked up from germline, CDR1 is SGHRS and CDR2 is YFSETQ. For the CDR3, the DNA is TGCGCCAGCAGCGGGTCCTGGGGCCCCCAAGAGACCCAGTACTTC. This gives the protein CASSGSWGPQETQYF.

V gene TRBV7-8 combines with J gene TRBJ2-7; 9 nucleotides agree with TRBD1. The germline CDR1 and CDR2 sequences are SGHVS and FQNEAQ. V shed 5 bases, J shed 10 bases, and the junction held 6 bases outside the gene matches. The CDR3 contains 12 residues. CDR3 DNA sequence: TGTGCCAGCAGCCTGGACAGGGGCGCCCAGTACTTC. Translation gives CASSLDRGAQYF.

This clone was observed a handful of times. The chain carries TRBV11-2 and TRBJ2-1, with D maybe TRBD2 (6 bases). This CDR3 contains 17 residues. Trimming stripped 3 bases from V and 4 bases from J, with 19 bases between. Germline CDR1 is SGHAT and CDR2 is FQNNGV. CDR3 bases: TGTGCCAGCAGCTTCCGGGGGAGCGCGTGGACATACAATGAGCAGTTCTTC. Its protein is CASSFRGSAWTYNEQFF. Full variable domain (outside the CDR3, taken from reference TRBV11-2 and TRBJ2-1): EAGVAQSPRYKIIEKRQSVAFWCNPISGHATLYWYQQILGQGPKLLIQFQNNGVVDDSQLPKDRFSAERLKGVDSTLKIQPAKLEDSAVYLCASSFRGSAWTYNEQFFGPGTRLTVL.

The chain carries TRBV7-2 and TRBJ1-5, with 7 nucleotides matching TRBD1. The CDR3 runs to 14 residues. The V gene's germline CDR1 is SGHTA and CDR2 FQGNSA. Losses at the gene ends were 5 bases for V and 6 bases for J; bases not matched to a gene: 7. CDR3 sequence reads: CASSTRQGGQPQHF. CDR3 DNA sequence: TGTGCCAGCAGCACGAGACAGGGCGGTCAGCCCCAGCATTTT.

This clone was observed a few times. V usage is TRBV25-1 and J usage is TRBJ1-6, with D unresolved. This CDR3 has 14 amino acids. CDR1 and CDR2 (germline): MGHDK, SYGVNS. Trimming removed 3 bases at V and 3 bases at J, with 6 bases between. The CDR3 sequence: CASSEGGYNSPLHF. CDR3 DNA: TGTGCCAGCAGTGAGGGCGGCTATAATTCACCCCTCCACTTT.

The V and J genes are TRBV7-9 and TRBJ2-5, with D perhaps matching TRBD1 (5 bases). The CDR3 is 16 amino acids. The germline CDR1 and CDR2 sequences are SEHNR and FQNEAQ (reference sequence). The V and J ends lost 5 bases and 5 bases respectively, with 21 bases between them. CDR3 amino acids: CASSANLDPSGETQYF. CDR3 DNA: TGTGCCAGCAGCGCCAATCTGGACCCTTCAGGGGAGACCCAGTACTTC.

This chain connects TRBV30 to TRBJ1-2, with TRBD1 as a possible D gene (5 bases). Germline V gene sequence: CDR1 GTSNPN, CDR2 SVGIG (reference sequence). The V and J ends lost 5 bases and 0 bases respectively, with 13 bases between them. CDR3 length equals 14 residues. CDR3 amino acids: CAWEGTGTNYGYTF. The CDR3 DNA follows: TGTGCCTGGGAGGGAACAGGCACTAACTATGGCTACACCTTC.

The chain joins TRBV10-3 to TRBJ1-2; TRBD1 aligns across 11 bases. This CDR3 has 14 amino acids. J was trimmed by 1 base and V by 8 bases; bases with no gene match: 3. In germline, CDR1 is ENHRY, CDR2 SYGVKD. This CDR3 reads CAIRGTGGNYGYTF. In DNA form, the CDR3 reads TGTGCCATCCGCGGGACAGGGGGTAACTATGGCTACACCTTC.

The V gene is TRBV5-1, the J gene TRBJ1-2; D remains ambiguous. Trimming cost V 3 bases and J 2 bases, with 11 bases left between them. CDR3 length equals 14 residues. Per germline, CDR1 SGHRS and CDR2 YFSETQ. CDR3 sequence: CASSWADENYGYTF. The CDR3 bases are TGCGCCAGCAGCTGGGCAGATGAAAACTATGGCTACACCTTC.

CDR3 sequence reads: CASSLYGGRTDTQYF. CDR3 nucleotides: TGTGCCAGCAGTTTATACGGGGGACGCACAGATACGCAGTATTTT. The genes are TRBV27 and TRBJ2-3; D is possibly TRBD2 (6 bases). Germline V gives CDR1 MNHEY, CDR2 SMNVEV (reference sequence). The CDR3 length is 15 residues. V lost 1 base and J lost 1, with 9 bases in between.

This clone was picked up one time. V usage is TRBV14 and J usage is TRBJ1-6, with D unclear. V shed 4 bases and J shed 5 bases, with 9 bases lying between them. CDR1 is SGHDN and CDR2 is FVKESK in the germline V gene. The CDR3 spans 14 residues. The CDR3 is CASSLNLNNSPLHF. Here the CDR3 DNA reads TGTGCCAGCAGCCTAAATCTTAATAATTCACCCCTCCACTTT.

This chain connects TRBV11-3 to TRBJ2-3; weak D call: TRBD1 (6 bases). The ends were cut back, 6 bases at V and 0 bases at J, with 7 bases in the middle. This CDR3 spans 13 amino acids. The V gene's germline CDR1 is SGHNT and CDR2 YENEEA. CDR3 residues: CASRGASTDTQYF. CDR3 nucleotide sequence: TGTGCCAGCAGGGGGGCAAGCACAGATACGCAGTATTTT.

The chain combines TRBV3-1 (or the pseudogene TRBV3-2) with TRBJ1-2; the D gene is possibly TRBD1 (5 bases). The CDR3 covers 13 residues. The V and J ends lost 4 bases and 4 bases respectively, with 10 bases between them. CDR1 LGHDT and CDR2 YNNKEL come from the germline V gene (reference sequence). The CDR3 nucleotides read TGTGCCAGCAGCCCTAGTGGGGGCTATGGCTACACCTTC. Translating gives CASSPSGGYGYTF.

V usage is TRBV2 and J usage is TRBJ2-7; D uncertain. The CDR3 has 12 amino acids. Germline-derived CDR1 and CDR2 are SNHLY and FYNNEI. Trimming took off 6 bases at V and 2 bases at J, with 8 bases between the two ends. As DNA, the CDR3 is TGTGCCAGCAGGGATCTTACCTACGAGCAGTACTTC. This encodes CASRDLTYEQYF.

The chain is built from TRBV7-9 and TRBJ1-1, with D maybe TRBD1 (5 bases). CDR1 SEHNR and CDR2 FQNEAQ come from the germline V gene (reference sequence). V was clipped by 5 bases and J by 3 bases, with 10 bases between them. The CDR3 consists of 13 residues. Here the CDR3 reads CASSLMGDTEAFF. Written as DNA, the CDR3 is TGTGCCAGCAGCCTCATGGGGGACACTGAAGCTTTCTTT. Together with reference TRBV7-9 and TRBJ1-1, the CDR3 gives the full variable domain: DTGVSQNPRHKITKRGQNVTFRCDPISEHNRLYWYRQTLGQGPEFLTYFQNEAQLEKSRLLSDRFSAERPKGSFSTLEIQRTEQGDSAMYLCASSLMGDTEAFFGQGTRLTVV.

The rearrangement uses TRBV29-1 and TRBJ2-1; no clear D. V was shortened by 5 bases and J by 8 bases, with 10 bases between the two germline ends. Germline values: CDR1 SQVTM, CDR2 ANQGSEA. This CDR3 region has 11 residues. CDR3 nucleotides: TGCAGCGTTAACGGCGGACATGAGCAGTTCTTC. Amino acids: CSVNGGHEQFF.

The J gene is TRBJ2-4, the V gene TRBV13; TRBD1 is a possible D gene (5 bases). This CDR3 contains 14 residues. The germline V gene has CDR1 PRHDT and CDR2 FYEKMQ (reference sequence). Trimming removed 5 bases from V and 7 bases from J, with 15 bases in between. DNA of the CDR3: TGTGCCAGCAGCCTGCGACAGTCCCGCAACATTCAGTACTTC. It yields the protein CASSLRQSRNIQYF.

The chain joins TRBV11-2 to TRBJ2-7; D ambiguous. Trimming took 4 bases from V and 2 from J, leaving 18 bases between them. Germline V gene lookup returns CDR1 SGHAT and CDR2 FQNNGV. CDR3 size: 16 residues. The CDR3 DNA reads as TGTGCCAGCAGCTCCACCAATAGCAGGCTAACCTACGAGCAGTACTTC. Translating gives CASSSTNSRLTYEQYF.

This rearrangement joins TRBV6-6 to TRBJ1-2, with TRBD1 matching 9 bases. CDR1 and CDR2 from the germline V gene are MNHNY and SVGAGI (reference sequence). The CDR3 spans 13 residues. Trimming cost V 5 bases and J 7 bases; bases outside gene matches: 5. The CDR3 loop reads CASSDRGVGGYTF. The DNA of the CDR3 is TGTGCCAGCAGTGACAGGGGGGTGGGTGGCTACACCTTC.

V and J are TRBV27 and TRBJ2-2; no firm D call. Trimming shortened V by 5 bases and J by 8 bases, and 9 bases separated the two germline ends. CDR3 length: 12 amino acids. Per germline, CDR1 MNHEY and CDR2 SMNVEV (reference sequence). The CDR3 loop reads CASSLTEGELFF. The CDR3 nucleotides are TGTGCCAGCAGTCTAACGGAAGGGGAGCTGTTTTTT.

V gene TRBV4-3 combines with J gene TRBJ2-3; D uncertain. The CDR3 consists of 16 residues. Germline CDR1 is LGHNA and CDR2 is YSLEER. V dropped 6 bases and J dropped 4 bases, with 20 bases sitting between them. CDR3 amino acids: CASSLYWAETPDTQYF. CDR3 DNA: TGCGCCAGCAGTCTGTACTGGGCGGAGACGCCAGATACGCAGTATTTT.

This chain uses TRBV27 with TRBJ2-7; D unresolved. The CDR3 covers 15 residues. CDR1 and CDR2 (germline): MNHEY, SMNVEV (reference sequence). V gave up 3 bases and J gave up 2 bases, with 14 bases separating them. For the CDR3, the DNA is TGTGCCAGCAGTTTCCTAGAGACGCGAACCTACGAGCAGTACTTC. Protein product: CASSFLETRTYEQYF.

This clone was seen a single time. This chain links TRBV3-1 (or the pseudogene TRBV3-2) with TRBJ1-2; no clear D. This CDR3 has 16 residues. CDR1 and CDR2 from the germline V gene are LGHDT and YNNKEL (reference sequence). Between the trimmed V and J ends, which lost 1 base and 1 base, there was a span of 13 bases. The CDR3 DNA reads TGTGCCAGCAGCCAAGTTTTACAGCCTAATAACTATGGCTACACCTTC. Protein sequence: CASSQVLQPNNYGYTF.

The count of this clone is one. The genes are TRBV15 and TRBJ2-7; possibly TRBD2 for D (6 bases). This CDR3 spans 12 amino acids. V gave up 8 bases and J gave up 3 bases, with 11 bases separating them. Germline lookup yields CDR1 LNHNV and CDR2 YYDKDF (reference sequence). The CDR3 DNA is TGTGCCACCCGGGAGCCGGGCTACGAGCAGTACTTC. Translation gives CATREPGYEQYF. The full variable domain, completed using reference TRBV15 and TRBJ2-7, is DAMVIQNPRYQVTQFGKPVTLSCSQTLNHNVMYWYQQKSSQAPKLLFHYYDKDFNNEADTPDNFQSRRPNTSFCFLDIRSPGLGDTAMYLCATREPGYEQYFGPGTRLTVT.

The chain couples TRBV6-1 to TRBJ1-1, with D maybe TRBD1 (6 bases). The germline V and J ends were trimmed by 0 bases and 6 bases, with 11 bases remaining between them. Per germline, CDR1 MNHNS and CDR2 SASEGT. This CDR3 has 14 residues. The chain's CDR3 is CASSEAWDTSEAFF. In DNA form, the CDR3 reads TGTGCCAGCAGTGAAGCATGGGACACCTCTGAAGCTTTCTTT.

The table lists this clone with a count of one. The J gene is TRBJ1-2, the V gene TRBV5-1; the D gene is possibly TRBD1 (5 bases). This CDR3 region has 19 residues. Germline V gene data show CDR1 as SGHRS and CDR2 as YFSETQ. V dropped 0 bases and J dropped 3 bases, with 24 bases sitting between them. CDR3 DNA: TGCGCCAGCAGCTTGGCGCGGTTTTCGGGGCGCAGAGTTGACTATGGCTACACCTTC. Amino acid sequence: CASSLARFSGRRVDYGYTF.

V and J are TRBV21-1 and TRBJ1-6; the table gives TRBD1 as D, unverified against the DNA. TRBV21-1 constitutes a pseudogene. The CDR3 is 17 amino acids. As DNA, the CDR3 is TGTGCCAGCAGCACCGACAGGGGTGACCCCTATAATTCACCCCTCCACTTT. Translating it yields CASSTDRGDPYNSPLHF.

V and J are TRBV11-3 and TRBJ2-1; 9 nucleotides match TRBD2. The V segment lost 5 bases and the J segment 8 bases; nucleotides outside the gene matches: 10. This CDR3 is built from 15 residues. Per germline, CDR1 SGHNT and CDR2 YENEEA. CDR3: CASSPGGGGADEQFF. In nucleotides, the CDR3 is TGTGCCAGCAGCCCCGGGGGCGGGGGGGCCGATGAGCAGTTCTTC.

The chain combines TRBV7-2 with TRBJ2-4; 8 nucleotides line up with TRBD1. Germline CDR1 and CDR2: SGHTA and FQGNSA. The CDR3 covers 16 residues. Unmatched junction bases numbered 14, after V lost 4 bases and J lost 9 bases. Here the CDR3 DNA reads TGTGCCAGCAGCTCCCAGACAGGGGAACGACTGACCATTCAGTACTTC. The encoded protein is CASSSQTGERLTIQYF.

V and J are TRBV6-5 and TRBJ1-1; D gene uncertain. Germline CDR1 reads MNHEY; CDR2 reads SVGAGI. The CDR3 has 12 residues. The ends were cut back, 10 bases at V and 0 bases at J, with 9 bases in the middle. Written as DNA, the CDR3 is TGTGCCATCGGACGGATGAACACTGAAGCTTTCTTT. Encoded protein: CAIGRMNTEAFF.